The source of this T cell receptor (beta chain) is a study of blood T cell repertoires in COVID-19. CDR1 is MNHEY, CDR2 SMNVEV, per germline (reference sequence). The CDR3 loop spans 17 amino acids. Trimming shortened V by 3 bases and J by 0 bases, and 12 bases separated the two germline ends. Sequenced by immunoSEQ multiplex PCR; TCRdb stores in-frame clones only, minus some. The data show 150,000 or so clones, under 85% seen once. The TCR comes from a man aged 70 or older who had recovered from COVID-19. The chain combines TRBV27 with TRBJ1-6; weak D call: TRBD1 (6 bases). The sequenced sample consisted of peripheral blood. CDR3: CASSFRTGSSYNSPLHF. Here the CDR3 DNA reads TGTGCCAGCAGTTTTAGAACAGGGAGCTCCTATAATTCACCCCTCCACTTT.